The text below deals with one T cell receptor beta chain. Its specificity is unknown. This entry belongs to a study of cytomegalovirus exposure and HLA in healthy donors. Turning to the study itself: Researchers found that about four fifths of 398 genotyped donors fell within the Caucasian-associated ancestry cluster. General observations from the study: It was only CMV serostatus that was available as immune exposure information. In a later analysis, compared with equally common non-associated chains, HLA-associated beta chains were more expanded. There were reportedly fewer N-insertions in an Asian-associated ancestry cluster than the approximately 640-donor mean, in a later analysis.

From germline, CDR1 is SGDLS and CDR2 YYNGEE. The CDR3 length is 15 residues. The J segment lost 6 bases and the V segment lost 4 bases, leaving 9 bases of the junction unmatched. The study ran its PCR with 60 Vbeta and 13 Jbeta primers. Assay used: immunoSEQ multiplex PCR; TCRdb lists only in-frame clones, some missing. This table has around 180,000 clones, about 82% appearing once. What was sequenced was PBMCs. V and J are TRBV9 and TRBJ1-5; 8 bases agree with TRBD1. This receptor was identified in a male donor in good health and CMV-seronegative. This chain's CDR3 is CASSPGQGHGQPQHF. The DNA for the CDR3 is TGTGCCAGCAGCCCAGGACAGGGTCATGGTCAGCCCCAGCATTTT.